This TCR beta chain was identified in a study of blood T cell repertoires in COVID-19. Study-wide background: The cDNA or gDNA used as material had been derived from T cells, B-cell-depleted T cells, or PBMCs.

The V and J ends lost 4 bases and 2 bases, in that order; junction bases with no gene match: 6. This CDR3 has 15 amino acids. The V gene's germline CDR1 is SNHLY and CDR2 FYNNEI. The protocol was immunoSEQ multiplex PCR, while the TCRdb copy is restricted to in-frame clones and leaves out a portion. Of about 350,000 clones detected, roughly 84% appear once; the ten largest clones hold roughly 3%. Clinical history as reported by participants underpinned cohort assignment. This receptor was taken from a woman aged 30 to 39 who had recovered from COVID-19. The chain carries TRBV2 and TRBJ2-3, with 7 bases lining up with TRBD2. The sequenced material came from PBMCs or T cells enriched from blood (not recorded which). The CDR3: CASSARGLITDTQYF. CDR3 DNA: TGTGCCAGCAGTGCGCGGGGACTAATCACAGATACGCAGTATTTT.